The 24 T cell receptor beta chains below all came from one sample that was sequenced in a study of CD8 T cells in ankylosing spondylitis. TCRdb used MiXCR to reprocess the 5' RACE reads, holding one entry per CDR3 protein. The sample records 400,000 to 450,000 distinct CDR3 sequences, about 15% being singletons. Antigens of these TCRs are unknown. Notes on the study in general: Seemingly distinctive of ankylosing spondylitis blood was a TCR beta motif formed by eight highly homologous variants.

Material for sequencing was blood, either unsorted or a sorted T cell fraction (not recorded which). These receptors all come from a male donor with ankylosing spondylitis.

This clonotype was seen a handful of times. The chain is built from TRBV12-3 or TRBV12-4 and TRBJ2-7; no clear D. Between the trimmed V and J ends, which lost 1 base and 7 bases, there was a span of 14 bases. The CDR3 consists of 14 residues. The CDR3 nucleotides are TGTGCCAGCAGTTTAGAAGGTCGGCTAAGGGAGCAGTACTTC. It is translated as CASSLEGRLREQYF.

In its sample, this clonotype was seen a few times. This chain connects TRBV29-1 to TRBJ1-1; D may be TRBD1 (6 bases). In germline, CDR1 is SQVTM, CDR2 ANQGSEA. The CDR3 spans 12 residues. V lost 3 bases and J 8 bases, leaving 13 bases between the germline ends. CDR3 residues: CSVETGGQEAFF. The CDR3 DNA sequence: TGCAGCGTTGAGACGGGAGGACAGGAAGCTTTCTTT.

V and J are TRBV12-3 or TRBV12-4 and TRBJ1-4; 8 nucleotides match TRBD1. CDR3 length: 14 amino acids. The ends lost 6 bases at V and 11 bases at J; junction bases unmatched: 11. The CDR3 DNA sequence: TGTGCCAGCAGCATAGGGGGGACAGGAGGGAAACTGTTTTTT. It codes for CASSIGGTGGKLFF.

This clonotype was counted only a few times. This CDR3 reads CASSRTGPYGYTF. CDR3 DNA: TGTGCCAGCAGCCGGACGGGACCTTATGGCTACACCTTC. This sequence joins TRBV11-3 and TRBJ1-2; tentative D call: TRBD1 (5 bases). V was cut by 5 bases and J by 5 bases, with 12 bases left in between. Germline V CDR1 and CDR2: SGHNT, YENEEA. The CDR3 is made up of 13 amino acids. Full variable domain (missing parts from reference TRBV11-3 and TRBJ1-2): EAGVVQSPRYKIIEKKQPVAFWCNPISGHNTLYWYLQNLGQGPELLIRYENEEAVDDSQLPKDRFSAERLKGVDSTLKIQPAELGDSAVYLCASSRTGPYGYTFGSGTRLTVV.

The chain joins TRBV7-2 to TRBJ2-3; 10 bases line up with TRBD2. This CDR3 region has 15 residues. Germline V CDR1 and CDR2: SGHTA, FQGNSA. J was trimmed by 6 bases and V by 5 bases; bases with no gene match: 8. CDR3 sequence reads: CASSPVAGGGDTQYF. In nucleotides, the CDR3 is TGTGCCAGCAGCCCAGTAGCGGGGGGCGGGGATACGCAGTATTTT.

CDR3 coding DNA: TGTGCCACCAGAGATCCGGGACACCCCTACGAGCAGTACTTC. Protein product: CATRDPGHPYEQYF. The V and J genes are TRBV15 and TRBJ2-7; possible D gene TRBD1, 6 bases. CDR3 size: 14 residues. CDR1 is LNHNV and CDR2 is YYDKDF in the germline V gene (reference sequence). V lost 6 bases, J lost 2 bases, and 14 bases lay in between.

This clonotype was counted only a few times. CDR3 amino acids: CSVMASGNTIYF. In DNA, the CDR3 is TGCAGCGTAATGGCCAGTGGAAACACCATATATTTT. The chain uses TRBV29-1 and TRBJ1-3; D unresolved. Looked up from germline, CDR1 is SQVTM and CDR2 is ANQGSEA. Deletions cut 6 bases from V and 3 bases from J, with 9 bases between. The CDR3 sequence is 12 residues long. Full variable domain (rest looked up from reference TRBV29-1 and TRBJ1-3): SAVISQKPSRDICQRGTSLTIQCQVDSQVTMMFWYRQQPGQSLTLIATANQGSEATYESGFVIDKFPISRPNLTFSTLTVSNMSPEDSSIYLCSVMASGNTIYFGEGSWLTVV.

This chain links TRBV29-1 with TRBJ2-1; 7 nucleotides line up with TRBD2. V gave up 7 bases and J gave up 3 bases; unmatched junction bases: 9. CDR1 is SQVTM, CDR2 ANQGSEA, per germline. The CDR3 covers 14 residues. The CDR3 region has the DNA TGCAGCGCCCACCGGGTAGCGGGCTACAATGAGCAGTTCTTC. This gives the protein CSAHRVAGYNEQFF.

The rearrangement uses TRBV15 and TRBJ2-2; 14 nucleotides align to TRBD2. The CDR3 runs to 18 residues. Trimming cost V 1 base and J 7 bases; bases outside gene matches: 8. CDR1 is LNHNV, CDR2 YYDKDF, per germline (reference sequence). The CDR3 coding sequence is TGTGCCACCAGCAGAGGAACGGGACTAGCGGGAGAAGTCGGGGAGCTGTTTTTT. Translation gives CATSRGTGLAGEVGELFF.

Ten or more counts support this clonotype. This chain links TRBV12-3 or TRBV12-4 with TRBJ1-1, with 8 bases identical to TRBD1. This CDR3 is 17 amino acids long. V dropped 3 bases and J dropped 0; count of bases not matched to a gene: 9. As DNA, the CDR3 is TGTGCCAGCAGTTTCGACAGGGGCGATCTCATGAACACTGAAGCTTTCTTT. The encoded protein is CASSFDRGDLMNTEAFF.

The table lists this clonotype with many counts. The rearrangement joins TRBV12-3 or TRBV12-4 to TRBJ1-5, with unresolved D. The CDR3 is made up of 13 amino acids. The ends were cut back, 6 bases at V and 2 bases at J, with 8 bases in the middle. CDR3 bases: TGTGCCAGCAGAGCCGGTGGCAATCAGCCCCAGCATTTT. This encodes CASRAGGNQPQHF.

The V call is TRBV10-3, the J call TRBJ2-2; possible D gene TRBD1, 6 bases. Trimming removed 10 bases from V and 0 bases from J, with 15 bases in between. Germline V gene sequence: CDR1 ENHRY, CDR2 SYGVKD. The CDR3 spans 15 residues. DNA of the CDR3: TGTGCCACCCGAACCAGGACAGCGAACACCGGGGAGCTGTTTTTT. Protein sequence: CATRTRTANTGELFF.

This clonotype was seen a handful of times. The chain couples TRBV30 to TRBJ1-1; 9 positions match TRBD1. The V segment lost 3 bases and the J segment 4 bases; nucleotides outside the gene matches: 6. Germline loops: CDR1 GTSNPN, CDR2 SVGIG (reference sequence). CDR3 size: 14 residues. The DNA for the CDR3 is TGTGCCTGGAGGTCGGACAGGGGACGCACTGAAGCTTTCTTT. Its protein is CAWRSDRGRTEAFF.

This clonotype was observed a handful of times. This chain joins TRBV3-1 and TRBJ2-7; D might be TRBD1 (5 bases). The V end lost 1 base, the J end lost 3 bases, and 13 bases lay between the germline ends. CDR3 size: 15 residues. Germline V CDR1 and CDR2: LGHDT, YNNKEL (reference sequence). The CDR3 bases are TGTGCCAGCAGCCAAGTCGCTCAGGGATTCTACGAGCAGTACTTC. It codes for CASSQVAQGFYEQYF.

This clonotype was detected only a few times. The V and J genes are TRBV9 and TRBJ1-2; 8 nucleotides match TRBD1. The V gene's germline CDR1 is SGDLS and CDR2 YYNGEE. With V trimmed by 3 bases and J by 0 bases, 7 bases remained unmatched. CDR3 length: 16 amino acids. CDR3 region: CASSADAGGTNYGYTF. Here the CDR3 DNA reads TGTGCCAGCAGCGCAGACGCAGGGGGCACTAACTATGGCTACACCTTC.

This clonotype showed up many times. CDR3 sequence: CSVVSGANTEAFF. The CDR3 bases are TGCAGCGTTGTCTCGGGGGCGAACACTGAAGCTTTCTTT. V and J are TRBV29-1 and TRBJ1-1; D is possibly TRBD1 (6 bases). CDR1 and CDR2 from the germline V gene are SQVTM and ANQGSEA. The CDR3 spans 13 residues. The germline V and J ends were trimmed by 4 bases and 1 base, with 10 bases remaining between them.

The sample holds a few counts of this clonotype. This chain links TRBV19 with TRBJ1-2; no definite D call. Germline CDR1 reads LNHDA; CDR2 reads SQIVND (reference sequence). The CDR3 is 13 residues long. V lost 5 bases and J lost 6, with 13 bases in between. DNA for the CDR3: TGTGCCAGTAGTCTAGCGAGGGCGGATGGCTACACCTTC. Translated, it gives CASSLARADGYTF.

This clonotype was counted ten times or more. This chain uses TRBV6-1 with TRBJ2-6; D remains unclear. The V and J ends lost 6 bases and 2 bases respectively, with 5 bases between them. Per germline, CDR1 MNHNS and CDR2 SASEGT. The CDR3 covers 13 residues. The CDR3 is CASRGAGANVLTF. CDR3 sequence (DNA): TGTGCCAGCAGGGGCGCTGGGGCCAACGTCCTGACTTTC.

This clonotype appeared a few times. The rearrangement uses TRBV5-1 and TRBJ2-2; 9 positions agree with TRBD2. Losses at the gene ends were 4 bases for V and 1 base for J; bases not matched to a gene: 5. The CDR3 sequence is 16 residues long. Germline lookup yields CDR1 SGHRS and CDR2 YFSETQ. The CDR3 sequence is CASSPLAGENTGELFF. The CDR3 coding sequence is TGCGCCAGCAGCCCTTTAGCGGGGGAGAACACCGGGGAGCTGTTTTTT.

DNA of the CDR3: TGTGCCAGCAGCTCCAGGTGGACGTCGGGCGGCTCTGGAAACACCATATATTTT. Protein: CASSSRWTSGGSGNTIYF. The chain links TRBV11-1 to TRBJ1-3; D call uncertain. Trimming took off 4 bases at V and 0 bases at J, with 19 bases between the two ends. Per the germline V gene, CDR1 is SGHAT and CDR2 is FQDESV (reference sequence). The CDR3 length is 18 residues.

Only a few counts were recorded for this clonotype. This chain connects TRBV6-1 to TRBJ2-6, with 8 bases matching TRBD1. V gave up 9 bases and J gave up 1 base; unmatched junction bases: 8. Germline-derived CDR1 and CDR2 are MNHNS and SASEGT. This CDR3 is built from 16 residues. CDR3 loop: CASWTGLLSGANVLTF. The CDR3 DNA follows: TGTGCCAGTTGGACAGGGCTTCTTTCTGGGGCCAACGTCCTGACTTTC.

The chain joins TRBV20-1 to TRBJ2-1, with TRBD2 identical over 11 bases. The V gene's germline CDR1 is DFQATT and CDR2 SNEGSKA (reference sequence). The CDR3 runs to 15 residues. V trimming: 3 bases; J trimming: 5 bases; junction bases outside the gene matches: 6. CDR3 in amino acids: CSARASGRFNNEQFF. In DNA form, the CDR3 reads TGCAGTGCTAGGGCTAGCGGGAGGTTCAACAATGAGCAGTTCTTC.

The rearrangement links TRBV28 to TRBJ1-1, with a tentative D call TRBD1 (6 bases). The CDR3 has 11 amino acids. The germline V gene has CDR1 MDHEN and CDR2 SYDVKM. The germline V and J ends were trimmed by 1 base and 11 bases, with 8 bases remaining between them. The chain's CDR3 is CASSLSGAAFF. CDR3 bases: TGTGCCAGCAGTTTATCGGGGGCCGCTTTCTTT. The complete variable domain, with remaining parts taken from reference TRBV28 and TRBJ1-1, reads DVKVTQSSRYLVKRTGEKVFLECVQDMDHENMFWYRQDPGLGLRLIYFSYDVKMKEKGDIPEGYSVSREKKERFSLILESASTNQTSMYLCASSLSGAAFFGQGTRLTVV.

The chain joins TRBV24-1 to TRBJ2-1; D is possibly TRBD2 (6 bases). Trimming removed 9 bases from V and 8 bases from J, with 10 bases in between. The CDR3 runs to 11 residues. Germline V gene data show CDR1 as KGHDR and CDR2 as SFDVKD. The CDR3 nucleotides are TGTGCCACCGGGTGGGGGGATGAGCAGTTCTTC. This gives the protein CATGWGDEQFF.